This T cell receptor beta chain was found in a study of blood T cell repertoires in COVID-19. On the study more broadly: COVID-19 samples collected from the United States, Italy and Spain covered acute and convalescent phases. In each case, the material was cDNA or gDNA derived from T cells, B-cell-depleted T cells, or PBMCs.

From germline, CDR1 is SGHVS and CDR2 FNYEAQ. CDR3 size: 16 residues. The V gene lost 1 base and the J gene lost 5 bases, with 17 bases spanning the gap. In the authors' workflow: Quantification of nucleated cells was approximated via reference gene primer amplification. Sequencing used immunoSEQ multiplex PCR; TCRdb keeps in-frame clones, though not all of them. The DNA was the basis for D and trimming; V, J and clone size are from that table. The sample shows some 75,000 clones, around nine tenths of them seen only once. This TCR came from a man between 65 and 79 years old with active or convalescent COVID-19. Sequences were obtained from peripheral blood. The chain joins TRBV7-6 to TRBJ2-5; D gene unclear. The DNA of the CDR3 is TGTGCCAGCAGCTTAGTTGCCACCCCGAGGCATGAGACCCAGTACTTC. Its translation is CASSLVATPRHETQYF.